The subject of this entry is one TCR beta chain. TCR alpha and beta CDR3 regions were amplified from RNA using iRepertoire nested multiplex PCR. TCRdb passed the multiplex PCR reads through MiXCR, listing each CDR3 protein once. The repertoire includes 100,000 to 150,000 distinct CDR3 sequences, about 25% of them detected once, and about a quarter sits in the top ten. V was clipped by 7 bases and J by 12 bases; unmatched bases: 12. CDR3 length: 13 amino acids. Germline V lookup: CDR1 MNHNS, CDR2 SASEGT. The data originate from a study of glioma-infiltrating T cells. The chain is built from TRBV6-1 and TRBJ2-1; 7 bases are shared with TRBD1. The receptor was derived from a human donor with low-grade glioma or glioblastoma, undergoing nonglioma brain surgery, or in good health (not recorded which). The sequencing sample was made of glioma tissue, nonneoplastic brain tissue, or PBMCs (not recorded which). The CDR3 nucleotides are TGTGCCAGCAACCATCAAACCCGGGACAGGCAGTTCTTC. Translation: CASNHQTRDRQFF.